This TCR beta chain derives from a study of identical twins. Regarding the study as a whole: It was cross-sectional statistical analysis, not following the same donors, that the conclusions relied on.

This clonotype has more than one count but fewer than ten. No antigen is known for it. One entry per CDR3 protein results from TCRdb running MiXCR on the 5' RACE reads. This table holds about 690,000 distinct CDR3 sequences, 21% found once. The V end was cut by 1 base, the J end by 8 bases, with 8 bases between. This CDR3 region has 12 residues. A further study also used this sample, focusing on T cells expressing NK-cell markers. Turning to that study: What restricted sorting to alpha-beta TCR T cells in several experiments was an anti-gamma-delta TCR antibody.

The V gene is TRBV12-3 or TRBV12-4, the J gene TRBJ1-2; no firm D call. The source of this sequence is a woman aged 18 to 35 in good health. The material sequenced was PBMCs. CDR3 region: CASSLGFRGYTF. The CDR3 DNA is TGTGCCAGCAGTTTAGGGTTTCGGGGCTACACCTTC.